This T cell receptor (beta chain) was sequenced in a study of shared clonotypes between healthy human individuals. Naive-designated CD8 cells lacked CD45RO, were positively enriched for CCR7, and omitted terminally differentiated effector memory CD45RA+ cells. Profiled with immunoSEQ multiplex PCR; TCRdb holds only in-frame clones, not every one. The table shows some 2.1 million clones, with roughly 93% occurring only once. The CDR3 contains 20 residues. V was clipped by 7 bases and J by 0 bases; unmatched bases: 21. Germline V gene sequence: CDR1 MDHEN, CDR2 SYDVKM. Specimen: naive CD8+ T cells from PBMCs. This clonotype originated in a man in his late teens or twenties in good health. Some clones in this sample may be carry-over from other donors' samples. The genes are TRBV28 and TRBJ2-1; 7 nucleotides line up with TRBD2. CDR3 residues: CASNSWEGDTPLRSYNEQFF. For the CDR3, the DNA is TGTGCCAGCAACTCCTGGGAGGGCGATACACCCCTCCGCTCCTACAATGAGCAGTTCTTC. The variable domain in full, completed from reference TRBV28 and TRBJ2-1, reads DVKVTQSSRYLVKRTGEKVFLECVQDMDHENMFWYRQDPGLGLRLIYFSYDVKMKEKGDIPEGYSVSREKKERFSLILESASTNQTSMYLCASNSWEGDTPLRSYNEQFFGPGTRLTVL.